This is a list of T cell receptor beta chains from one sample in a study of blood T cell repertoires in COVID-19. Measured with immunoSEQ multiplex PCR; TCRdb has only the in-frame clones, and not every one. The sample contains fewer than 250,000 clones, about 94% of which appear only once. Source material: peripheral blood. The origin of the receptors is a man between 60 and 75 years old with COVID-19, enrolled during active disease. CDR3s include the opening cysteine and the closing phenylalanine or tryptophan. The order of the fields is CDR3 length, D gene, V gene, J gene, clone size, CDR3 DNA, CDR3 protein. D genes are given only for firm matches. Rows may omit the clone size; those that give it use once, few, many or a size class.

15,.,TRBV27,TRBJ2-6,once,TGTGCCAGCAGTTTGAGCGGCTCTGGGGCCAACGTCCTGACTTTC,CASSLSGSGANVLTF
18,TRBD2,TRBV19,TRBJ2-4,.,TGTGCCAGTAGTACACCGACAACTAGCGGGAGAGCCAAAAACATTCAGTACTTC,CASSTPTTSGRAKNIQYF
17,TRBD1,TRBV3-1/TRBV3-2,TRBJ2-7,.,TGTGCCAGCAGCCAAGGAGGTCGGACAGGGGGCTTCTACGAGCAGTACTTC,CASSQGGRTGGFYEQYF
13,TRBD1,TRBV30,TRBJ1-5,once,TGTGCCTGGAGTCCGGGACAGAATCAGCCCCAGCATTTT,CAWSPGQNQPQHF
13,.,TRBV7-2,TRBJ2-3,.,TGTGCCAGCAGCTTAGCGTACACAGATACGCAGTATTTT,CASSLAYTDTQYF
14,.,TRBV29-1,TRBJ2-7,.,TGCAGCGTTGCTCGGGCCCAGGGGTCCTACGAGCAGTACTTC,CSVARAQGSYEQYF
15,TRBD1,TRBV7-6,TRBJ2-7,.,TGTGCCAGCAGCTACGGGACAGGGGGCCCCTACGAGCAGTACTTC,CASSYGTGGPYEQYF
11,.,TRBV20-1,TRBJ1-1,few,TGCAGTGCAACTACGAACACTGAAGCTTTCTTT,CSATTNTEAFF
17,TRBD2,TRBV14,TRBJ2-2,.,TGTGCCAGCAGCCAGGGGTTGGCTAGCGGGAACACCGGGGAGCTGTTTTTT,CASSQGLASGNTGELFF
19,TRBD2,TRBV7-8,TRBJ2-5,.,TGTGCCAGCAGCCGAGTAGCCGCTAGCGGGAGGGCCCATGTTAAGACCCAGTACTTC,CASSRVAASGRAHVKTQYF
14,.,TRBV5-1,TRBJ2-7,.,TGCGCCAGCAGCTTCACAGGGCTCTCCTACGAGCAGTACTTC,CASSFTGLSYEQYF
15,.,TRBV2,TRBJ2-2,.,TGTGCCAGCAGTAGGGACATCCTTAACACCGGGGAGCTGTTTTTT,CASSRDILNTGELFF
13,.,TRBV27,TRBJ1-1,.,TGTGCCAGCAAACCATTGGCAGGGACTGAAGCTTTCTTT,CASKPLAGTEAFF
15,.,TRBV4-3,TRBJ2-2,.,TGCGCCAGCAGCCAAAAGGGGCCATCCACCGGGGAGCTGTTTTTT,CASSQKGPSTGELFF
14,.,TRBV11-2,TRBJ1-1,.,TGTGCCAGCAGCTTAGTAGAGTCGGACACTGAAGCTTTCTTT,CASSLVESDTEAFF
16,.,TRBV2,TRBJ2-3,.,TGTGCCAGCAGTGAAAGCGGGTATAAACTCACAGATACGCAGTATTTT,CASSESGYKLTDTQYF
14,.,TRBV19,TRBJ1-3,.,TGTGCCAGTGAGGCAGCGAGCTCTGGAAACACCATATATTTT,CASEAASSGNTIYF
17,TRBD2,TRBV2,TRBJ2-2,.,TGTGCCAGCAGTGCGGGGACTAGCGGGAGGGGGACCGGGGAGCTGTTTTTT,CASSAGTSGRGTGELFF
12,.,TRBV19,TRBJ1-2,.,TGTGCCAGTATTGAGAGCAACTATGGCTACACCTTC,CASIESNYGYTF
18,.,TRBV7-2,TRBJ2-5,once,TGTGCCAGCAGCCCACCCGTATCGATCCTCGGGTCCCAAGAGACCCAGTACTTC,CASSPPVSILGSQETQYF
17,.,TRBV28,TRBJ2-1,.,TGTGCCAGCAGCTCTCGGGGCGGGACGAGCTCCTACAATGAGCAGTTCTTC,CASSSRGGTSSYNEQFF
13,.,TRBV24-1,TRBJ2-3,.,TGTGCCACCAGTGATTCAGGGGTCGATACGCAGTATTTT,CATSDSGVDTQYF
20,TRBD2,TRBV7-9,TRBJ2-3,.,TGTGCCAGCACCCTCCTCCGCCCGGGGGCGGGAGGGCCCGGGACAGATACGCAGTATTTT,CASTLLRPGAGGPGTDTQYF
10,.,TRBV28,TRBJ2-7,.,TGTGCCAGCAGTAGACACACGCAGTACTTC,CASSRHTQYF
15,TRBD1,TRBV6-5,TRBJ1-2,once,TGTGCCAGCAGAAGACCGGGACAGGCATCTCGGGGCTACACCTTC,CASRRPGQASRGYTF
13,.,TRBV11-2,TRBJ1-2,.,TGTGCCAGCAGCCACGGGACTGGCTATGGCTACACCTTC,CASSHGTGYGYTF
18,TRBD1,TRBV27,TRBJ2-5,.,TGTGCCAGCAGTTTATCGGAAAAACAGGGGGCGGCTGTAGAGACCCAGTACTTC,CASSLSEKQGAAVETQYF